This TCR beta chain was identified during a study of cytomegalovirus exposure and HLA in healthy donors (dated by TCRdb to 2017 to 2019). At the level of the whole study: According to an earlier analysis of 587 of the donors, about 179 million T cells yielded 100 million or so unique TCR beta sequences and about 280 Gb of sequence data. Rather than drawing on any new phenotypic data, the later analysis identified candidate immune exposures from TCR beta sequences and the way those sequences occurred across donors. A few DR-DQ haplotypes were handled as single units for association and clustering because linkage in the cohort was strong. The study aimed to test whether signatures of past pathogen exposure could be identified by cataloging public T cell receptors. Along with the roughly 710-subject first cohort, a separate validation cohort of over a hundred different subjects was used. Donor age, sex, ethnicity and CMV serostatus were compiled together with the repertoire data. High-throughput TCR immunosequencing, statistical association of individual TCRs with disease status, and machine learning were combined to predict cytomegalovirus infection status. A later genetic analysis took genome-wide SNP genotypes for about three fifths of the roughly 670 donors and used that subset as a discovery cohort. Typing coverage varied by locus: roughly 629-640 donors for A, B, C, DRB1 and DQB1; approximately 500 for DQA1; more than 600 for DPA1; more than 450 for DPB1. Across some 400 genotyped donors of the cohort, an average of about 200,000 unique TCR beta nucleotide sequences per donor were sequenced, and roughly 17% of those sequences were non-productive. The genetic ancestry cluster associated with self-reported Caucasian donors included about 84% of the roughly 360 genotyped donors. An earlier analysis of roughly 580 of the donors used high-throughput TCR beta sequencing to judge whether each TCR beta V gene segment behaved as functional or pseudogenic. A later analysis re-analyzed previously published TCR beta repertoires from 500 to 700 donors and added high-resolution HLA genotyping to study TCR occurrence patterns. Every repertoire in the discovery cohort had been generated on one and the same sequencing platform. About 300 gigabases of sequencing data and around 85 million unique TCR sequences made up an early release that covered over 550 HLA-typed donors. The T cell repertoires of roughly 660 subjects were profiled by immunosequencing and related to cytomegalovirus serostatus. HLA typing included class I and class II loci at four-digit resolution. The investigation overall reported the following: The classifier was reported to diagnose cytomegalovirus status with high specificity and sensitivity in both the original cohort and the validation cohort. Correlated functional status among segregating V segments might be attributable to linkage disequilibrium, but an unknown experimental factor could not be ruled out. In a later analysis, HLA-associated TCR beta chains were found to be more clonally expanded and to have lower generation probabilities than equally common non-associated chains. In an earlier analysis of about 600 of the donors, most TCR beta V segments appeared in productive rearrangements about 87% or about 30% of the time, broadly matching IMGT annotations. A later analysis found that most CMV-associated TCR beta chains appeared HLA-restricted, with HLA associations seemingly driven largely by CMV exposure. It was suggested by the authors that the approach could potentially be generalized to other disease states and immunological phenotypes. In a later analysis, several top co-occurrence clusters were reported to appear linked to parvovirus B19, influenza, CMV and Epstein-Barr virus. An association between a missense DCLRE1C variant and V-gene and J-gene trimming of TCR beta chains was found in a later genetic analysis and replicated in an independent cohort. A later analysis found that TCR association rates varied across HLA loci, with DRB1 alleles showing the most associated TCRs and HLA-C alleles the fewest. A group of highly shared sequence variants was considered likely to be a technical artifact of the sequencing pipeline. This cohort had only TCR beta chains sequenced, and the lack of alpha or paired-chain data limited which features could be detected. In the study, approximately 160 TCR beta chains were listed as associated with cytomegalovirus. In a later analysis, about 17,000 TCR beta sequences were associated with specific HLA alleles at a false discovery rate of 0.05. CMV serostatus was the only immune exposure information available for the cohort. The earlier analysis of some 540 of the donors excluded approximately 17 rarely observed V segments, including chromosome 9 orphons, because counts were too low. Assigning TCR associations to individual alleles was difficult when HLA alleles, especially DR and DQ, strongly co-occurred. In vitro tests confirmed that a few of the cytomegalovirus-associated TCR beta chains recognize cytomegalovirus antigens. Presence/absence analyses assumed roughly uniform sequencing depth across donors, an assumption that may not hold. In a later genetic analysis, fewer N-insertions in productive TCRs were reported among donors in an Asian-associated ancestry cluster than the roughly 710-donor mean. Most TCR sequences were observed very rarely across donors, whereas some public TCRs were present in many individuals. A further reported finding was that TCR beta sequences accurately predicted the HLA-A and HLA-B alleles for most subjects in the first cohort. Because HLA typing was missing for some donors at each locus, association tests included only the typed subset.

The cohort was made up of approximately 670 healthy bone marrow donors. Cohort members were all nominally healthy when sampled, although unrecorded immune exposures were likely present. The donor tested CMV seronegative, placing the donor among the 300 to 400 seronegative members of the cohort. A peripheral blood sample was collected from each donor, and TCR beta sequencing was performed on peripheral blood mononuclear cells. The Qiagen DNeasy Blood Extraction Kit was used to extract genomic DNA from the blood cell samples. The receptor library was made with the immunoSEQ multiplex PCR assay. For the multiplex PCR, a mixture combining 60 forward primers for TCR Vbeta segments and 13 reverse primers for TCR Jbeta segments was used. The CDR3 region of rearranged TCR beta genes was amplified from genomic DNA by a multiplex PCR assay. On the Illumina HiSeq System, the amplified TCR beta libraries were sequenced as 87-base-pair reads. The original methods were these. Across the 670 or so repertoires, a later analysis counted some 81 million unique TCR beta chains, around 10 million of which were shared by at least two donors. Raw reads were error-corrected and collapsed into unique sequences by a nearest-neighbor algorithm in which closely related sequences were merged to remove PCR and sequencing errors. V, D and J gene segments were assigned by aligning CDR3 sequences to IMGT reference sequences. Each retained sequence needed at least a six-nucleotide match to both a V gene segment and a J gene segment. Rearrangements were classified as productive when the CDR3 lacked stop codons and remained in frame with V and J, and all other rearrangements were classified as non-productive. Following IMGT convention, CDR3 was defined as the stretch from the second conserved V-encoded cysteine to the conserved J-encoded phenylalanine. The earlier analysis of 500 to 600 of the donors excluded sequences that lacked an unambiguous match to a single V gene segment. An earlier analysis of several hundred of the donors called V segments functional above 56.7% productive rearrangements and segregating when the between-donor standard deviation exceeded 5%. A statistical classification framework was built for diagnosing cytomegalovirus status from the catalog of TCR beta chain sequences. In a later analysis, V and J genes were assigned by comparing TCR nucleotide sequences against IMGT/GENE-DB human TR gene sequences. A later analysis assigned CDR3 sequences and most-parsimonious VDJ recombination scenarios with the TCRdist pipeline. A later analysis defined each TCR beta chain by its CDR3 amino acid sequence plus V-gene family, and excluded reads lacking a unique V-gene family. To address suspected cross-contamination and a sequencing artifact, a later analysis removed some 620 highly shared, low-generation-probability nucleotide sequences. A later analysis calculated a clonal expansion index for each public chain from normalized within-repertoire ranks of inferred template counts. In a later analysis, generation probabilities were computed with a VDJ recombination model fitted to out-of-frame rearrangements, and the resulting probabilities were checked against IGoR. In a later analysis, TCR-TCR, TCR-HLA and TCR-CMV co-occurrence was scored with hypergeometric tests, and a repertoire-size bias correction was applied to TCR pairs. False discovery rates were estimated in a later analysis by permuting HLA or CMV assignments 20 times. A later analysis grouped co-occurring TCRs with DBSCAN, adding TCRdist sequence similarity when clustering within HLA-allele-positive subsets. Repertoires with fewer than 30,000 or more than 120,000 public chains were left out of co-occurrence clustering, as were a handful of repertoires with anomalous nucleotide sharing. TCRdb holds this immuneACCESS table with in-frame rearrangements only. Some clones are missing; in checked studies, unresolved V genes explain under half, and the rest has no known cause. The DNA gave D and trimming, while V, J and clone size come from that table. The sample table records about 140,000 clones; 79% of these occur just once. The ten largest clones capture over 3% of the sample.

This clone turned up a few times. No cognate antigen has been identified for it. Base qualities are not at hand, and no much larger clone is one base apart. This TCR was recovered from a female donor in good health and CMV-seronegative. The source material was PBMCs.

Read as DNA, the sequence is TGTGCCAGAAGCTTAGTGCTTCGGGTTCTGCGGGAGAAATGGTACGAGCAGTACTTC. This yields the protein CARSLVLRVLREKWYEQYF. The rearrangement combines TRBV7-5 with TRBJ2-7; TRBD2 was called by the table and not checked on the DNA. TRBV7-5 is a documented pseudogene. The CDR3 starts with the cysteine, ends with the phenylalanine, and has 19 residues. The read is trimmed to its CDR3 DNA, 57 bases read in frame from base 1.